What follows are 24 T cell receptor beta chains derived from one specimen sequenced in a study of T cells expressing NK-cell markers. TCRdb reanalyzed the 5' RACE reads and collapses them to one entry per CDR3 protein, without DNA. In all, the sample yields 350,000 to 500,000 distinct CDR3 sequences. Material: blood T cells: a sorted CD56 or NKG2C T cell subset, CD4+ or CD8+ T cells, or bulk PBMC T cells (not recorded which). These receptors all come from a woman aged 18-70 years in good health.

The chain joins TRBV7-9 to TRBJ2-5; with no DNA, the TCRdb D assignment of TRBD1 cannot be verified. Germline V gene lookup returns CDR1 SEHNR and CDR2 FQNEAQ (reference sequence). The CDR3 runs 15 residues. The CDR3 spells CASSLPPRVGGTQYF.

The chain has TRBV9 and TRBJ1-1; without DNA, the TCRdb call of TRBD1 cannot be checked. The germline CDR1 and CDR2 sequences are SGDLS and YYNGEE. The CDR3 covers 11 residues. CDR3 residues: CASTPRGEAFF.

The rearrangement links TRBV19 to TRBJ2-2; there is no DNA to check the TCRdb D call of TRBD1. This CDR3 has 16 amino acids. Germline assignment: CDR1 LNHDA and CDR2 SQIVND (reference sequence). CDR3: CASTHSRTGWAGELFF.

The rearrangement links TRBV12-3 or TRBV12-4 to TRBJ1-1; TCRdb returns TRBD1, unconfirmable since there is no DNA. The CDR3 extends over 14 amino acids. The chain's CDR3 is CASSRDRVDTEAFF.

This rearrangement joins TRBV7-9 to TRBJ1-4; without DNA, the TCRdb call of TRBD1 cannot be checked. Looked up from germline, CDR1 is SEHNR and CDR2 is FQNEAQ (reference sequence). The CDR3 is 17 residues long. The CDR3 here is CASSSGPRQGADEKLFF. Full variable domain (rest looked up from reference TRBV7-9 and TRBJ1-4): DTGVSQNPRHKITKRGQNVTFRCDPISEHNRLYWYRQTLGQGPEFLTYFQNEAQLEKSRLLSDRFSAERPKGSFSTLEIQRTEQGDSAMYLCASSSGPRQGADEKLFFGSGTQLSVL.

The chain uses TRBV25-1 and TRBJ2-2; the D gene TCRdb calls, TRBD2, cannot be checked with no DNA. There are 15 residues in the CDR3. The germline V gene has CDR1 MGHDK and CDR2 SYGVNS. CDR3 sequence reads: CASKGPGYNTGELFF. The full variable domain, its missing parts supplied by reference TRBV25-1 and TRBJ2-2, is EADIYQTPRYLVIGTGKKITLECSQTMGHDKMYWYQQDPGMELHLIHYSYGVNSTEKGDLSSESTVSRIRTEHFPLTLESARPSHTSQYLCASKGPGYNTGELFFGEGSRLTVL.

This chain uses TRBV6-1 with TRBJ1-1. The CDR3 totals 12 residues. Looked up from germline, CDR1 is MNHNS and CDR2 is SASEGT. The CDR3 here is CASREAHTEAFF.

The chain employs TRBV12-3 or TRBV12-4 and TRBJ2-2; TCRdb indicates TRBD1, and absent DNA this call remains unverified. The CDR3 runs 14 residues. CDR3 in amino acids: CASSFTRPPGELFF.

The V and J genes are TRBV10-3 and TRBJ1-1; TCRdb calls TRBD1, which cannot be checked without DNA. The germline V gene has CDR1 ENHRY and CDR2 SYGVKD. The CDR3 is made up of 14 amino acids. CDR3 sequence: CAISESGTGPEAFF.

CDR3 region: CASSSPQETQYF. The V and J genes are TRBV5-1 and TRBJ2-5; TCRdb proposes TRBD1, but this gene call is untestable without DNA. The germline CDR1 and CDR2 sequences are SGHRS and YFSETQ. CDR3 length equals 12 residues. Using reference TRBV5-1 and TRBJ2-5 for the parts outside the CDR3, the full variable domain is KAGVTQTPRYLIKTRGQQVTLSCSPISGHRSVSWYQQTPGQGLQFLFEYFSETQRNKGNFPGRFSGRQFSNSRSEMNVSTLELGDSALYLCASSSPQETQYFGPGTRLLVL.

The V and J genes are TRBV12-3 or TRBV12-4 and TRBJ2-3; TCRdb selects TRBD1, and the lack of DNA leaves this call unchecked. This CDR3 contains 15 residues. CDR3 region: CASSPYSGAPDTQYF.

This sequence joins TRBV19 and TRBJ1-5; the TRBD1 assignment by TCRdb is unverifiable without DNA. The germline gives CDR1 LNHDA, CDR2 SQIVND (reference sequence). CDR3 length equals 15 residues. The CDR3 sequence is CASSRTPYSNQPQHF.

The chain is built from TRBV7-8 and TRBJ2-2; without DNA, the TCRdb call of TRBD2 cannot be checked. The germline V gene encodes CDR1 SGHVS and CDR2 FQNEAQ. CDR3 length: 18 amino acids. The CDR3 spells CASSVMGLAGARTGELFF.

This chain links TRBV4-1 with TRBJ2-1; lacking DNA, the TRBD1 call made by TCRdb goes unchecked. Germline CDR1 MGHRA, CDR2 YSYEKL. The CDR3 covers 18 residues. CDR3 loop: CASSQPRGPSSSYNEQFF.

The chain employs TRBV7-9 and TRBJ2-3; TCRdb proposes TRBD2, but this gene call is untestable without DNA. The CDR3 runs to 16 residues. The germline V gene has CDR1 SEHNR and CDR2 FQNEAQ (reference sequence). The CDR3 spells CASSPGTSGATDTQYF.

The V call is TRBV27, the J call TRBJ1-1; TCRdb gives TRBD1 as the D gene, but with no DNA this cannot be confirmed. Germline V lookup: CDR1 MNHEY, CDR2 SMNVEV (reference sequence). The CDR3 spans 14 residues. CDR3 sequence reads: CASTWGGGNTEAFF.

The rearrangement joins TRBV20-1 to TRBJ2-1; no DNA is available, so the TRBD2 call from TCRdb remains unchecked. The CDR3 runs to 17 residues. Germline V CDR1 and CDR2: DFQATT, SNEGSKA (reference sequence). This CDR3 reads CSARDMGTSGTYNEQFF.

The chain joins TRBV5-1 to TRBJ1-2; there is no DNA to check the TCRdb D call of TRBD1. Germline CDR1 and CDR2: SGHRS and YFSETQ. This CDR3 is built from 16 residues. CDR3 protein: CASSFDSYRTGYGYTF.

CDR3 loop: CASSQLRGGGSYNEQFF. The rearrangement joins TRBV5-4 to TRBJ2-1; TCRdb lists TRBD1, though no DNA is available to test this call. CDR3 length equals 17 residues. The germline V gene encodes CDR1 SGHNT and CDR2 YYREEE (reference sequence).

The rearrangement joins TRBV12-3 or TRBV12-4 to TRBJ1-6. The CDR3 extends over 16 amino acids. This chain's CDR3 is CASSYFYGSFNSPLHF.

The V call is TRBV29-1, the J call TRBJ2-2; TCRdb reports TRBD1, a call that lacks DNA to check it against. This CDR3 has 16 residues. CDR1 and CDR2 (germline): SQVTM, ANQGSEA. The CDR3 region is CSVRVPGQGDTGELFF.

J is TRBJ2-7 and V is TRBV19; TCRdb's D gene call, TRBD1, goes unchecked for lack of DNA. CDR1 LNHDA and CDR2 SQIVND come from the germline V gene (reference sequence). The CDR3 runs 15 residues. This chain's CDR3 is CASSRVLDKSYEQYF.

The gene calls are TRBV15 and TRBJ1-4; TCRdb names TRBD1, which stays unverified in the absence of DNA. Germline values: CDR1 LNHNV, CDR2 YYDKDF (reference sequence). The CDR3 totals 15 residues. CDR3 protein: CATSKEGQGNEKLFF.

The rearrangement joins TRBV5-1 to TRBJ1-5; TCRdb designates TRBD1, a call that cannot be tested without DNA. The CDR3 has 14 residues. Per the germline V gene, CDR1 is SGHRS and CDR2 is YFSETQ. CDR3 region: CASSWGAGGQPQHF. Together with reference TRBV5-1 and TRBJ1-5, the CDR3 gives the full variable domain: KAGVTQTPRYLIKTRGQQVTLSCSPISGHRSVSWYQQTPGQGLQFLFEYFSETQRNKGNFPGRFSGRQFSNSRSEMNVSTLELGDSALYLCASSWGAGGQPQHFGDGTRLSIL.